One and the same sample provided the 28 T cell receptor beta chains below, sequenced in a study of cytomegalovirus exposure and HLA in healthy donors. The study ran its PCR with 60 Vbeta and 13 Jbeta primers. The method was immunoSEQ multiplex PCR; TCRdb's version includes in-frame clones alone and lacks a portion of them. This sample carries roughly 100,000 clones, more than 70% of them seen once, and the ten largest clones take around 3.9%. The sample was PBMCs. These TCRs come from a young man in good health and CMV-seronegative.

This chain links TRBV27 with TRBJ1-2; possibly TRBD1 for D (6 bases). With 3 bases removed from V and 8 bases from J, the gap between germline ends came to 10 bases. The CDR3 is made up of 12 amino acids. CDR1 MNHEY and CDR2 SMNVEV come from the germline V gene (reference sequence). The chain's CDR3 is CASSFPGEGYTF. In nucleotides, the CDR3 is TGTGCCAGCAGTTTTCCAGGGGAAGGCTACACCTTC.

This chain uses TRBV9 with TRBJ1-1, with D possibly being TRBD1 (5 bases). The germline gives CDR1 SGDLS, CDR2 YYNGEE. The germline V and J ends were trimmed by 4 bases and 1 base, with 20 bases remaining between them. The CDR3 loop spans 17 amino acids. The CDR3 sequence: CASSPPRGHGRNTEAFF. The CDR3 nucleotides are TGTGCCAGCAGCCCCCCTAGGGGTCACGGAAGGAACACTGAAGCTTTCTTT.

This sequence joins TRBV5-6 and TRBJ2-2; no firm D call. The CDR3 covers 13 residues. Germline values: CDR1 SGHDT, CDR2 YYEEEE. With 0 bases removed from V and 6 bases from J, the gap between germline ends came to 6 bases. The CDR3, as DNA: TGTGCCAGCAGCTTGGTAGCTCCCGGGGAGCTGTTTTTT. Protein: CASSLVAPGELFF.

V gene TRBV5-1 combines with J gene TRBJ2-4; maybe TRBD1 (6 bases). This CDR3 contains 16 residues. Trimming stripped 0 bases from V and 2 bases from J, with 12 bases between. Germline CDR1 reads SGHRS; CDR2 reads YFSETQ. CDR3 residues: CASSLDLGATKNIQYF. Written as DNA, the CDR3 is TGCGCCAGCAGCTTGGATTTGGGGGCAACCAAAAACATTCAGTACTTC.

The V call is TRBV9, the J call TRBJ2-1; TRBD1 matches at 7 bases. The CDR3 spans 14 residues. Losses at the gene ends were 8 bases for V and 10 bases for J; bases not matched to a gene: 15. Germline-derived CDR1 and CDR2 are SGDLS and YYNGEE. CDR3 sequence: CASKRTGDSLEQFF. CDR3 bases: TGTGCCAGTAAACGGACAGGAGACTCCCTAGAGCAGTTCTTC.

V and J are TRBV15 and TRBJ2-3; TRBD2 matches 8 bases. Germline assignment: CDR1 LNHNV and CDR2 YYDKDF (reference sequence). Trimming at V came to 5 bases and at J to 2 bases, leaving 15 bases not matched to a gene. The CDR3 is 18 amino acids. Here the CDR3 DNA reads TGTGCCACCAGCTCCAGCGGGACGGGGGGGCTTGTCACAGATACGCAGTATTTT. The encoded protein is CATSSSGTGGLVTDTQYF.

This chain connects TRBV6-5 to TRBJ2-7; 7 positions match TRBD2. With V trimmed by 10 bases and J by 0 bases, 12 bases remained unmatched. The CDR3 has 15 residues. Germline-derived CDR1 and CDR2 are MNHEY and SVGAGI. In DNA, the CDR3 is TGTGCCACCGGCCGGGCTAGCGGACACTCCTACGAGCAGTACTTC. This translates into CATGRASGHSYEQYF.

The chain uses TRBV28 and TRBJ1-6, with 8 positions matching TRBD1. After removal of 2 bases from V and 7 bases from J, the junction contained 4 bases not matched to a gene. The CDR3 is made up of 15 amino acids. Germline CDR1 reads MDHEN; CDR2 reads SYDVKM. The CDR3 sequence is CASSLPTGVNSPLHF. The CDR3 bases are TGTGCCAGCAGTTTACCGACAGGGGTCAATTCACCCCTCCACTTT.

The chain recombines TRBV13 with TRBJ1-3; 12 bases line up with TRBD1. Germline V lookup: CDR1 PRHDT, CDR2 FYEKMQ (reference sequence). The CDR3 consists of 18 residues. Trimming took 4 bases from V and 0 from J; bases not matched to a gene: 7. The CDR3 reads CASSSAGTGGYSGNTIYF. In DNA, the CDR3 is TGTGCCAGCAGCTCCGCCGGGACAGGGGGCTACTCTGGAAACACCATATATTTT.

J is TRBJ2-7 and V is TRBV5-1; 7 bases map to TRBD2. This CDR3 spans 17 amino acids. V was pared by 3 bases and J by 1 base, with 13 bases of the junction left unmatched. The V gene's germline CDR1 is SGHRS and CDR2 YFSETQ. The CDR3 here is CASSSRLGLVDSYEQYF. As DNA, the CDR3 is TGCGCCAGCAGCTCTAGGCTAGGACTAGTGGATTCCTACGAGCAGTACTTC.

The V gene is TRBV30, the J gene TRBJ2-7; D is possibly TRBD1 (6 bases). The germline CDR1 and CDR2 sequences are GTSNPN and SVGIG (reference sequence). The CDR3 extends over 13 amino acids. The V gene lost 5 bases and the J gene lost 3 bases, with 14 bases spanning the gap. CDR3 DNA sequence: TGTGCCTGGGCCCAGGACAGCCTCTACGAGCAGTACTTC. Its protein is CAWAQDSLYEQYF.

The count of this clone is one. The rearrangement uses TRBV6-1 and TRBJ1-1, with a tentative D call TRBD1 (6 bases). Trimming pared 5 bases from V and 1 base from J, leaving 11 bases between. Germline V gene data show CDR1 as MNHNS and CDR2 as SASEGT. The CDR3 is 14 residues long. The CDR3 DNA sequence: TGTGCCAGCAGTTCAAACAGGGCGAACACTGAAGCTTTCTTT. Protein: CASSSNRANTEAFF.

There are a few counts of this clone. The gene calls are TRBV28 and TRBJ2-3; the match to TRBD1 covers 8 bases. Losses at the gene ends were 4 bases for V and 8 bases for J; bases not matched to a gene: 11. The CDR3 has 15 residues. Germline values: CDR1 MDHEN, CDR2 SYDVKM. The CDR3 region is CASSSPGQGVGTQYF. DNA for the CDR3: TGTGCCAGCAGTTCACCCGGACAGGGAGTAGGTACGCAGTATTTT.

J is TRBJ2-5 and V is TRBV2, with D unresolved. The CDR3 spans 12 residues. V lost 8 bases, J lost 0 bases, and 7 bases lay in between. CDR1 is SNHLY and CDR2 is FYNNEI in the germline V gene. Here the CDR3 DNA reads TGTGCCAGCGGGCCGCACCAAGAGACCCAGTACTTC. Translated: CASGPHQETQYF.

This clone was found a few times. The J gene is TRBJ2-2, the V gene TRBV4-2, with TRBD2 matching over 12 bases. Trimming cost V 0 bases and J 4 bases; bases outside gene matches: 9. CDR1 is LGHNA and CDR2 is YNFKEQ in the germline V gene. The CDR3 extends over 19 amino acids. The CDR3 sequence is CASSQDGGPSGRGTGELFF. CDR3 nucleotides: TGTGCCAGCAGCCAAGATGGCGGGCCTAGCGGGAGGGGCACCGGGGAGCTGTTTTTT.

The V gene is TRBV19, the J gene TRBJ2-7; tentatively, D is TRBD2 (6 bases). V was trimmed by 5 bases and J by 2 bases, leaving 13 bases between them. CDR3 size: 14 residues. Per the germline V gene, CDR1 is LNHDA and CDR2 is SQIVND (reference sequence). The CDR3 nucleotides are TGTGCCAGTAGTTCCACACTAGCTACCTACGAGCAGTACTTC. Its translation: CASSSTLATYEQYF.

This chain links TRBV27 with TRBJ2-1; 7 positions match TRBD1. With 0 bases clipped from V and 4 bases from J, the junction kept 6 bases outside the gene matches. CDR3 length equals 16 residues. Germline V gene sequence: CDR1 MNHEY, CDR2 SMNVEV (reference sequence). The CDR3 DNA reads TGTGCCAGCAGTTTATCCGACAGGGTCCATTACAATGAGCAGTTCTTC. Its translation: CASSLSDRVHYNEQFF.

This chain joins TRBV9 and TRBJ2-5; 9 positions match TRBD1. The V segment lost 3 bases and the J segment 5 bases; nucleotides outside the gene matches: 8. Germline V gene sequence: CDR1 SGDLS, CDR2 YYNGEE. This CDR3 has 15 amino acids. The CDR3 region is CASSASQGARETQYF. CDR3 DNA: TGTGCCAGCAGCGCATCACAGGGGGCGCGTGAGACCCAGTACTTC.

The V gene is TRBV7-6, the J gene TRBJ1-1; D is unresolved. Trimming left V 5 bases short and J 1 base short, with 11 bases between. Germline loops: CDR1 SGHVS, CDR2 FNYEAQ. CDR3 length equals 14 residues. CDR3 sequence: CASSAGGPNTEAFF. As DNA, the CDR3 is TGTGCCAGCAGCGCCGGAGGGCCGAACACTGAAGCTTTCTTT. The full variable domain, completed using reference TRBV7-6 and TRBJ1-1, is GAGVSQSPRYKVTKRGQDVALRCDPISGHVSLYWYRQALGQGPEFLTYFNYEAQQDKSGLPNDRFSAERPEGSISTLTIQRTEQRDSAMYRCASSAGGPNTEAFFGQGTRLTVV.

The chain carries TRBV6-5 and TRBJ2-7; tentatively, D is TRBD2 (5 bases). V dropped 6 bases and J dropped 0 bases, with 15 bases sitting between them. Germline lookup yields CDR1 MNHEY and CDR2 SVGAGI. This CDR3 spans 15 amino acids. The CDR3 nucleotides read TGTGCCAGCAGGACGACCGGGGAGAGCTCCTACGAGCAGTACTTC. This encodes CASRTTGESSYEQYF.

The chain combines TRBV4-1 with TRBJ2-7; 11 bases align to TRBD1. Germline V gene data show CDR1 as MGHRA and CDR2 as YSYEKL. The ends lost 0 bases at V and 1 base at J; junction bases unmatched: 2. This CDR3 comprises 16 residues. CDR3 bases: TGCGCCAGCAGCCAAGAGGACAGGGGGCGATCCTACGAGCAGTACTTC. Amino acids: CASSQEDRGRSYEQYF.

This clone was picked up one time. This chain uses TRBV18 with TRBJ1-3, with TRBD1 matching over 10 bases. The V gene's germline CDR1 is KGHSH and CDR2 LQKENI. With 4 bases clipped from V and 3 bases from J, the junction kept 6 bases outside the gene matches. There are 16 residues in the CDR3. CDR3 in DNA: TGTGCCAGCTCACTTTCCGGGACAGGGGTTGGAAACACCATATATTTT. Protein: CASSLSGTGVGNTIYF.

The chain couples TRBV13 to TRBJ2-5; maybe TRBD2 (5 bases). Germline CDR1 is PRHDT and CDR2 is FYEKMQ (reference sequence). V dropped 0 bases and J dropped 4 bases, with 6 bases sitting between them. CDR3 length equals 13 residues. This CDR3 reads CASSLGRGETQYF. The CDR3 DNA reads as TGTGCCAGCAGCTTAGGCCGGGGAGAGACCCAGTACTTC.

The gene calls are TRBV28 and TRBJ1-2, with D unclear. The CDR3 has 14 residues. From germline, CDR1 is MDHEN and CDR2 SYDVKM. Trimming took 1 base from V and 8 from J, leaving 14 bases between them. The CDR3 loop reads CASSLSATPGGYTF. The CDR3 nucleotides are TGTGCCAGCAGTTTATCAGCCACGCCGGGGGGCTACACCTTC.

This clone showed up just a few times. The J gene is TRBJ2-4, the V gene TRBV4-3, with TRBD1 identical over 10 bases. CDR1 is LGHNA and CDR2 is YSLEER in the germline V gene. V was pared by 4 bases and J by 2 bases, with 8 bases of the junction left unmatched. The CDR3 runs 17 residues. CDR3 nucleotide sequence: TGCGCCAGCAGCCCGGGACAGGGGCTGGTAACCAAAAACATTCAGTACTTC. Its translation is CASSPGQGLVTKNIQYF.

The chain is built from TRBV5-8 and TRBJ1-1; D gene unclear. Germline V gene lookup returns CDR1 SGHTS and CDR2 YDEGEE. V lost 4 bases and J lost 3, with 13 bases in between. The CDR3 is made up of 14 amino acids. The CDR3 sequence is CASSLRRGDTEAFF. The DNA of the CDR3 is TGTGCCAGCAGCCTCCGACGGGGAGACACTGAAGCTTTCTTT. Looking up the rest from reference TRBV5-8 and TRBJ1-1 gives the full variable domain: EAGVTQSPTHLIKTRGQQATLRCSPISGHTSVYWYQQALGLGLQFLLWYDEGEERNRGNFPPRFSGRQFPNYSSELNVNALELEDSALYLCASSLRRGDTEAFFGQGTRLTVV.

This chain uses TRBV6-1 with TRBJ1-2, with a weak D call TRBD1 (6 bases). In germline, CDR1 is MNHNS, CDR2 SASEGT. The CDR3 is 13 amino acids. With 1 base removed from V and 6 bases from J, the gap between germline ends came to 9 bases. CDR3 residues: CASSEVNRDGYTF. Written as DNA, the CDR3 is TGTGCCAGCAGTGAAGTGAACAGGGATGGCTACACCTTC.

This chain links TRBV28 with TRBJ2-1, with D possibly being TRBD2 (6 bases). The length of the CDR3 is 16 residues. Trimming removed 7 bases from V and 7 bases from J, with 23 bases in between. Germline V gene lookup returns CDR1 MDHEN and CDR2 SYDVKM. CDR3 protein: CASIPAAGRPWNEQFF. In DNA form, the CDR3 reads TGTGCCAGCATCCCGGCTGCGGGGCGCCCATGGAATGAGCAGTTCTTC.